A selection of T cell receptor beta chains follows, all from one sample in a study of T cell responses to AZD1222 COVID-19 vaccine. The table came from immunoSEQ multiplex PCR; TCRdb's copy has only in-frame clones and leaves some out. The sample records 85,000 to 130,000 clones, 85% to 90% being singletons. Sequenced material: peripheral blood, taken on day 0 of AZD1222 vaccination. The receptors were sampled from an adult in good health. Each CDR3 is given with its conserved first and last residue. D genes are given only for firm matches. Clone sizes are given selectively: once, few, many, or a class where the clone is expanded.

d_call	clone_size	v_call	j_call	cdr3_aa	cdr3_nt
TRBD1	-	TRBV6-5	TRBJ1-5	CASRDRMGGNQPQHF	TGTGCCAGCAGGGACAGGATGGGGGGCAATCAGCCCCAGCATTTT
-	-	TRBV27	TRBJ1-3	CASSLWSGPGNTIYF	TGTGCCAGCAGTTTATGGTCGGGTCCTGGAAACACCATATATTTT
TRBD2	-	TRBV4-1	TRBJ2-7	CASSQVYGRVREQEQYF	TGCGCCAGCAGCCAAGTTTATGGGAGGGTGCGAGAGCAAGAGCAGTACTTC
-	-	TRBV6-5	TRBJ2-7	CASSDYEQYF	TGTGCTTCGTCTGACTACGAGCAGTACTTC
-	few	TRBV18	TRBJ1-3	CASSPLDGSSGNTIYF	TGTGCCAGCTCACCACTTGACGGAAGCTCTGGAAACACCATATATTTT
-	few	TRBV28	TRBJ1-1	CASSPQGGGGGEAFF	TGTGCCAGCAGTCCCCAAGGAGGGGGGGGCGGTGAAGCTTTCTTT
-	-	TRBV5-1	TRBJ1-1	CASGVRGREAFF	TGCGCCAGCGGCGTGAGAGGACGTGAAGCTTTCTTT
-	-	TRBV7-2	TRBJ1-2	CASSLMGYGYTF	TGTGCCAGCAGCTTAATGGGCTATGGCTACACCTTC
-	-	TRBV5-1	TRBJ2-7	CASSSHGGPSLPQYF	TGCGCCAGCAGCTCTCATGGAGGCCCCTCCTTACCGCAGTACTTC
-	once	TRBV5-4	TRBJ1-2	CASSLGRDYGYTF	TGTGCCAGCAGCTTGGGCAGGGACTATGGCTACACCTTC
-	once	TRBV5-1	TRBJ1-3	CASSLGAAGAGNTIYF	TGCGCCAGCAGCTTGGGGGCAGCCGGGGCTGGAAACACCATATATTTT
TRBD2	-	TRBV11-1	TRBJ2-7	CASSSSGVSSYEQYF	TGTGCCAGCAGCTCCAGCGGGGTGAGCTCCTACGAGCAGTACTTC
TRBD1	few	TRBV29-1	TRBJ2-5	CSVRRLSRGTGEETQYF	TGCAGCGTTCGGCGGTTATCCCGGGGGACAGGGGAAGAGACCCAGTACTTC
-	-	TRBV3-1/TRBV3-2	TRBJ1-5	CASSQGPNQPQHF	TGTGCCAGCAGCCAAGGTCCCAATCAGCCCCAGCATTTT
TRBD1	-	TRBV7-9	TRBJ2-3	CATKYSDRDSTDTQYF	TGTGCCACCAAATATTCGGACAGGGATAGCACAGATACGCAGTATTTT
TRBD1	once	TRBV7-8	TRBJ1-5	CASSPGGQSITQPQHF	TGTGCCAGCAGCCCAGGGGGACAGAGCATAACTCAGCCCCAGCATTTT
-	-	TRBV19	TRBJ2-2	CASSIGGGLGTGELFF	TGTGCCAGTAGTATAGGGGGGGGCCTCGGCACCGGGGAGCTGTTTTTT
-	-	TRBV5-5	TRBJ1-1	CASSLAGWGTEAFF	TGTGCCAGCAGCTTGGCGGGATGGGGCACTGAAGCTTTCTTT
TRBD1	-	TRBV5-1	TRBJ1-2	CASSLEPGGGGYTF	TGCGCCAGCAGCTTGGAGCCAGGGGGCGGTGGCTACACCTTC
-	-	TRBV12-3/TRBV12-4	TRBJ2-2	CASTSTNTGELFF	TGTGCCAGCACCAGTACGAACACCGGGGAGCTGTTTTTT
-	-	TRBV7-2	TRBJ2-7	CASSRGGQGVTYEQYF	TGTGCCAGCAGTCGGGGGGGACAGGGAGTCACCTACGAGCAGTACTTC
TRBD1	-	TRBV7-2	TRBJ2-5	CASSLEDRGNQETQYF	TGTGCCAGCAGCTTAGAGGACAGGGGAAACCAAGAGACCCAGTACTTC
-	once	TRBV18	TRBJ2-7	CASSPGIGGTNEQYF	TGTGCCAGCTCACCTGGTATTGGAGGGACCAACGAGCAGTACTTC
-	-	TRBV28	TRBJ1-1	CASSTAQGYAEAFF	TGTGCCAGCAGTACCGCTCAGGGGTACGCTGAAGCTTTCTTT
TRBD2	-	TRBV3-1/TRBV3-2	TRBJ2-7	CASSQEFGGGSYEQYF	TGTGCCAGCAGCCAGGAATTCGGGGGGGGCTCCTACGAGCAGTACTTC
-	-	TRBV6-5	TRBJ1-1	CASSPSWGRNTEAFF	TGTGCCAGCAGCCCGTCCTGGGGTAGGAACACTGAAGCTTTCTTT
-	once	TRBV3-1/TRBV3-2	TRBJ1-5	CASSQDRNQPQHF	TGTGCCAGCAGCCAGGACCGAAATCAGCCCCAGCATTTT
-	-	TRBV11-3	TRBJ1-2	CASSLSFEDGYTF	TGTGCCAGCAGCTTAAGCTTCGAGGATGGCTACACCTTC
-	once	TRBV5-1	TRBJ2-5	CASSTLGLGEETQYF	TGCGCCAGCAGCACCCTGGGACTTGGAGAAGAGACCCAGTACTTC
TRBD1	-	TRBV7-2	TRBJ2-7	CASSYKGQGVPEQYF	TGTGCCAGCAGCTACAAGGGACAGGGGGTTCCCGAGCAGTACTTC
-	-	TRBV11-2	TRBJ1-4	CASSPDRTREKLFF	TGTGCCAGCAGCCCGGACCGTACCCGGGAAAAACTGTTTTTT
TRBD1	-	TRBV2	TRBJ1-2	CASLAGTGNYGYTF	TGTGCCAGTCTAGCCGGGACAGGGAACTATGGCTACACCTTC
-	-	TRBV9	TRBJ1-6	CASSVRGSYNSPLHF	TGTGCCAGCAGCGTAAGGGGGTCCTATAATTCACCCCTCCACTTT
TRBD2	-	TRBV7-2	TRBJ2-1	CASSLGRLLWGGNEQFF	TGTGCCAGCAGCTTAGGACGACTCCTTTGGGGGGGAAATGAGCAGTTCTTC
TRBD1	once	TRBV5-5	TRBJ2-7	CASSLDRDRAYEQYF	TGTGCCAGCAGCTTGGATCGGGACAGGGCCTACGAGCAGTACTTC
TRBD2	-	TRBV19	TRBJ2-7	CASSIFGGTSGSYEQYF	TGTGCCAGTAGTATTTTCGGGGGGACTAGCGGCTCCTACGAGCAGTACTTC
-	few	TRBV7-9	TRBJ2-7	CASSLVAHEQYF	TGTGCCAGCAGCTTAGTAGCCCACGAGCAGTACTTC
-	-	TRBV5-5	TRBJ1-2	CASSPDPNYGYTF	TGTGCCAGCAGCCCGGACCCTAACTATGGCTACACCTTC
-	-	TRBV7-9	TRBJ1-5	CASSLEGGSVISNQPQHF	TGTGCCAGCAGCTTAGAAGGCGGCAGCGTAATAAGCAATCAGCCCCAGCATTTT
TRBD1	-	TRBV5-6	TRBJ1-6	CASSPGTGPYSPLHF	TGTGCCAGCAGCCCCGGGACAGGGCCCTATTCACCCCTCCACTTT
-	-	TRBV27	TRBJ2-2	CASSSLVNRGRAGELFF	TGTGCCAGCAGTTCCCTCGTGAACCGAGGGCGGGCCGGGGAGCTGTTTTTT
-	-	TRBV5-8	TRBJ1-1	CASTWGMNTEAFF	TGTGCCAGCACGTGGGGAATGAACACTGAAGCTTTCTTT
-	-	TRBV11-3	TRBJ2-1	CASSFQGFEQFF	TGTGCCAGCAGCTTCCAGGGGTTTGAGCAGTTCTTC
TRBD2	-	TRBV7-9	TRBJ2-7	CASSWGTSGASYEQYF	TGTGCCAGCAGCTGGGGGACTAGCGGGGCCTCCTACGAGCAGTACTTC
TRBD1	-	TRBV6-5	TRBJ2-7	CASSKRQGVHEQYF	TGTGCCAGCAGTAAGAGACAGGGAGTCCACGAGCAGTACTTC
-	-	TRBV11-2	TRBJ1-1	CASSLDGRTTEAFF	TGTGCCAGCAGCTTGGACGGGAGGACCACTGAAGCTTTCTTT
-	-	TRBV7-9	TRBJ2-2	CCGRINTGELFF	TGTTGCGGGCGCATTAACACCGGGGAGCTGTTTTTT
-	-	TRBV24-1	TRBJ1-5	CATSRDPLGSQHF	TGTGCCACCAGCCGGGACCCACTAGGGTCCCAGCATTTT
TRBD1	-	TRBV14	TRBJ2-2	CASSQETGPFGELFF	TGTGCCAGCAGCCAAGAGACAGGGCCCTTCGGGGAGCTGTTTTTT
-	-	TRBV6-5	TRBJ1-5	CASSTGNQPQHF	TGTGCCAGCAGTACGGGGAATCAGCCCCAGCATTTT
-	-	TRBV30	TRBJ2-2	CAWSRAGITGELFF	TGTGCCTGGAGTCGGGCAGGGATAACCGGGGAGCTGTTTTTT
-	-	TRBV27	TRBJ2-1	CASSYDREAYNEQFF	TGTGCCAGCAGTTACGACAGGGAGGCGTACAATGAGCAGTTCTTC
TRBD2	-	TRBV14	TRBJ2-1	CASSQDGLAGGYNEQFF	TGTGCCAGCAGCCAAGATGGACTAGCGGGAGGGTACAATGAGCAGTTCTTC
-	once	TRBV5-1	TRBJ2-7	CASSFREYSPEQYF	TGCGCCAGCAGCTTTCGGGAGTATTCCCCCGAGCAGTACTTC